The entry below gives a single T cell receptor (beta chain) sequence along with its context. What this receptor recognizes is not known. Base qualities are not at hand, and no much larger clone is one base apart. The cohort consisted of more than 650 healthy bone marrow donors. At the time of sampling, every cohort member was nominally healthy, though immune exposures that went unrecorded were likely present. The donor was CMV seronegative and belonged to the group of 352 seronegative cohort members. Each donor provided a peripheral blood sample, and peripheral blood mononuclear cells were used for TCR beta sequencing. Genomic DNA was extracted from the blood cell samples with the Qiagen DNeasy Blood Extraction Kit. CDR3 length: 10 amino acids, cysteine to phenylalanine. The read is trimmed to its CDR3 DNA, 30 bases read in frame from base 1. The germline V gene provides CDR1 SGHRS and CDR2 YFSETQ. V sheds 4 bases and J sheds 3 bases, leaving 2 bases between their ends.

The library relied on the immunoSEQ multiplex PCR assay. The multiplex PCR relied on a mix of 60 forward primers for TCR Vbeta segments and 13 reverse primers for TCR Jbeta segments. The CDR3 region of rearranged TCR beta genes was amplified from genomic DNA by a multiplex PCR assay. On the Illumina HiSeq System, the amplified TCR beta libraries were sequenced as 87-base-pair reads. Per the original workflow: Across the 600 to 700 repertoires, a later analysis counted 75 million to 90 million unique TCR beta chains, 9.5 million to 12 million of which were shared by at least two donors. Raw reads were error-corrected and collapsed into unique sequences by a nearest-neighbor algorithm in which closely related sequences were merged to remove PCR and sequencing errors. V, D and J gene segments were assigned by aligning CDR3 sequences to IMGT reference sequences. For a sequence to be retained, a match of at least six nucleotides to both a V gene segment and a J gene segment was required. A rearrangement counted as productive if the CDR3 had no stop codons and remained in frame with V and J, and every other rearrangement counted as non-productive. Following IMGT convention, CDR3 was defined as the stretch from the second conserved V-encoded cysteine to the conserved J-encoded phenylalanine. The earlier analysis of about 610 of the donors excluded sequences that lacked an unambiguous match to a single V gene segment. An earlier analysis of several hundred of the donors called V segments functional above 56.7% productive rearrangements and segregating when the between-donor standard deviation exceeded 5%. A statistical classification framework was built to diagnose cytomegalovirus status from the catalog of TCR beta chain sequences. In a later analysis, V and J genes were assigned by comparing TCR nucleotide sequences against IMGT/GENE-DB human TR gene sequences. A later analysis assigned CDR3 sequences and most-parsimonious VDJ recombination scenarios with the TCRdist pipeline. In a later analysis, every TCR beta chain was defined by the combination of its CDR3 amino acid sequence and its V-gene family, and reads without a unique V-gene family were dropped. To address suspected cross-contamination and a sequencing artifact, a later analysis removed several hundred highly shared, low-generation-probability nucleotide sequences. In a later analysis, a clonal expansion index for each public chain was calculated from normalized within-repertoire ranks of inferred template counts. In a later analysis, generation probabilities were computed using a VDJ recombination model fitted to out-of-frame rearrangements, and the results were checked against IGoR. A later analysis scored TCR-TCR, TCR-HLA and TCR-CMV co-occurrence with hypergeometric tests, applying a repertoire-size bias correction to TCR pairs. False discovery rates were estimated in a later analysis by permuting HLA or CMV assignments 20 times. In a later analysis, co-occurring TCRs were grouped using DBSCAN, and TCRdist sequence similarity was added for clustering within HLA-allele-positive subsets. Co-occurrence clustering excluded repertoires with fewer than 30,000 or more than 120,000 public chains, plus five with anomalous nucleotide sharing. TCRdb re-hosts the immuneACCESS table, in-frame sequences only. Its copies lack some clones; in the studies checked, an unresolved V gene accounts for under half of them, and the cause for the rest is not known. That table supplies the V and J calls and clone size; D and trimming were determined from the DNA. This sample lists some 200,000 clones; approximately 84% were detected once. 0.2% to 0.3% of the sample comes from the top ten.

The data stem from a study of cytomegalovirus exposure and HLA in healthy donors (dated by TCRdb to 2016 to 2017). Regarding the study in general: An earlier analysis of 550 to 700 of the donors reported approximately 300 Gb of sequence data and roughly 110 million unique TCR beta sequences from roughly 180 million T cells. An early release that covered several hundred HLA-typed donors contained approximately 300 gigabases of sequencing data and 65 million to 100 million unique TCR sequences. The genetic ancestry cluster associated with self-reported Caucasian donors included about four fifths of the 300 to 400 genotyped donors. The aim of the study was to test whether cataloging public T cell receptors could identify signatures of past pathogen exposure. The T cell repertoires of under 750 subjects were profiled by immunosequencing and related to cytomegalovirus serostatus. In addition to the first cohort of several hundred subjects, a separate validation cohort of 120 different subjects was used. High-throughput TCR immunosequencing, statistical association of individual TCRs with disease status, and machine learning were combined to predict cytomegalovirus infection status. To study patterns of TCR occurrence, a later analysis re-analyzed previously published TCR beta repertoires from 550 to 800 donors and added high-resolution HLA genotyping. Rather than using new phenotypic data, the later analysis identified candidate immune exposures from TCR beta sequences and from how often those sequences occurred across donors. An earlier analysis of 500 to 650 of the donors applied high-throughput TCR beta sequencing to assess whether each TCR beta V gene segment acted as functional or pseudogenic. Alongside the repertoire data, information on donor age, sex, ethnicity and CMV serostatus was compiled. Genome-wide SNP genotypes for about 55% of the roughly 670 donors were used in a later genetic analysis, which treated that subset as a discovery cohort. All discovery cohort repertoires had been generated on a single sequencing platform. HLA typing covered class I and class II loci at four-digit resolution. Typing coverage varied by locus: roughly 620-640 donors for A, B, C, DRB1 and DQB1; about 520 for DQA1; 600 to 610 for DPA1; approximately 490 for DPB1. Because of strong linkage in the cohort, five DR-DQ haplotypes were treated as single units for association and clustering. Among 398 genotyped donors of the cohort, an average of approximately 230,000 unique TCR beta nucleotide sequences were sequenced per donor, roughly a sixth of them non-productive. Summary of the overall study and its limitations: In vitro tests confirmed that a few of the cytomegalovirus-associated TCR beta chains recognize cytomegalovirus antigens. In a later analysis, TCR association rates were found to vary across HLA loci, with the most associated TCRs seen for DRB1 alleles and the fewest for HLA-C alleles. The classifier was reported to diagnose cytomegalovirus status with high specificity and sensitivity in both the original and validation cohorts. A further reported finding was that TCR beta sequences accurately predicted the HLA-A and HLA-B alleles for most subjects in the first cohort. A cluster of highly shared sequence variants was judged likely to be a technical artifact of the sequencing pipeline. In a later analysis, HLA-associated TCR beta chains were found to be more clonally expanded and to have lower generation probabilities than equally common non-associated chains. Linkage disequilibrium might explain the correlated functional status among segregating V segments, but an unknown experimental factor could not be excluded. This cohort had only TCR beta chains sequenced, and the lack of alpha or paired-chain data limited which features could be detected. A later analysis reported that several top co-occurrence clusters appeared linked to parvovirus B19, influenza, CMV and Epstein-Barr virus. It was suggested by the authors that the approach could potentially be generalized to other disease states and immunological phenotypes. Specific HLA alleles were associated with 15,000 to 20,000 TCR beta sequences at a false discovery rate of 0.05 in a later analysis. CMV serostatus was the only immune exposure information available for the cohort. Assigning TCR associations to individual alleles was difficult when HLA alleles, especially DR and DQ, strongly co-occurred. Because some donors lacked HLA typing at each locus, the association tests relied only on the typed subset. In a later analysis, most CMV-associated TCR beta chains were found to appear HLA-restricted, with HLA associations seemingly driven largely by CMV exposure. Compared with the roughly 670-donor mean, donors in an Asian-associated ancestry cluster had fewer N-insertions in productive TCRs, according to a later genetic analysis. Broadly in line with IMGT annotations, most TCR beta V segments showed up in productive rearrangements about 87% or about 30% of the time in an earlier analysis of under 700 of the donors. The earlier analysis of fewer than 750 of the donors excluded 15 to 20 rarely observed V segments, including chromosome 9 orphons, because counts were too low. While some public TCRs were present in many individuals, most TCR sequences turned up only very rarely across donors. The study gave a list of 150 to 200 TCR beta chains associated with cytomegalovirus. Sequencing depth was assumed to be roughly uniform across donors in the presence/absence analyses, though that assumption may not hold. In a later genetic analysis, a missense DCLRE1C variant was associated with V-gene and J-gene trimming of TCR beta chains, and the association was replicated in an independent cohort. The 87-base-pair reads could not distinguish some IMGT-functional V segments, including TRBV6-2 and TRBV6-3, so those segments were excluded.

Sequencing used PBMCs. The TCR originated in a girl younger than two in good health and CMV-seronegative. Recombination linked TRBV5-1 to TRBJ2-7; the D gene cannot be named for sure. The CDR3 protein is CASSRYEQYF. DNA sequence: TGCGCCAGCAGCCGCTACGAGCAGTACTTC.